This TCR beta chain was captured by sequencing in a study of cytomegalovirus exposure and HLA in healthy donors. Study-level results: Certain indistinguishable V segments, among them TRBV6-2 and TRBV6-3, were excluded. Only CMV serostatus was available as immune exposure information. In an earlier analysis, about 87% or about 30%: the productive usage of most TCR beta V segments.

A multiplex PCR was run with 60 Vbeta primers and 13 Jbeta primers. Method: immunoSEQ multiplex PCR; TCRdb's copy keeps in-frame clones and lacks some. The sample gives about 190,000 clones, 78% of which show up once; 4.5% to 7.5% is in the top ten. With respect to this clone: The antigen is unknown.

Whereas donors were nominally healthy upon sampling, unrecorded immune exposures were probable. V was clipped by 2 bases and J by 5 bases, with 24 bases between them. CDR3 size: 18 residues. The V gene's germline CDR1 is MDHEN and CDR2 SYDVKM. Sample: PBMCs. This clonotype was sampled from a woman aged 25 to 39 in good health and CMV-seropositive. The chain couples TRBV28 to TRBJ2-5; a possible D gene is TRBD1 (5 bases). The CDR3 protein is CASSLRIGADSLEETQYF. The CDR3 DNA sequence: TGTGCCAGCAGTTTAAGGATAGGGGCCGACAGCCTCGAGGAGACCCAGTACTTC.